Listed below are T cell receptor beta chains from one sample, sequenced in a study of T cell responses to AZD1222 COVID-19 vaccine. TCRdb's copy holds only in-frame clones and misses some; the assay was immunoSEQ multiplex PCR. The table records about 76,000 clones, around nine tenths of them present only once. Material: peripheral blood, obtained on day 0 of AZD1222 vaccination. These receptors originate from an adult in good health. CDR3s include the opening cysteine and the closing phenylalanine or tryptophan. Each record gives: CDR3 protein, CDR3 DNA, clone size, D gene, J gene, V gene. The D gene is left open where the match is weak. Size is omitted from some rows. Given values are once, few, many or a class for expanded clones.

CDR3 protein: CASSEAGANYGYTF
CDR3 DNA: TGCGCCAGCAGTGAGGCAGGGGCTAACTATGGCTACACCTTC
clone size: -
D gene: -
J gene: TRBJ1-2
V gene: TRBV10-1

CDR3 protein: CASSPGTGAGGYTF
CDR3 DNA: TGTGCCAGCTCACCCGGTACAGGGGCCGGAGGCTACACCTTC
clone size: -
D gene: TRBD1
J gene: TRBJ1-2
V gene: TRBV18

CDR3 protein: CASSPRGNTGELFF
CDR3 DNA: TGTGCCAGCAGCCCCAGGGGGAACACCGGGGAGCTGTTTTTT
clone size: -
D gene: -
J gene: TRBJ2-2
V gene: TRBV7-2

CDR3 protein: CASSYPGRASEAFF
CDR3 DNA: TGTGCCAGCAGTTACCCAGGGAGGGCCAGTGAGGCTTTCTTT
clone size: -
D gene: -
J gene: TRBJ1-1
V gene: TRBV6-5

CDR3 protein: CAISELEQSNSPLHF
CDR3 DNA: TGTGCCATCAGTGAGTTAGAACAGAGTAATTCACCCCTCCACTTT
clone size: -
D gene: -
J gene: TRBJ1-6
V gene: TRBV10-3

CDR3 protein: CASVRETQYF
CDR3 DNA: TGTGCCTCCGTTCGGGAGACCCAGTACTTC
clone size: -
D gene: -
J gene: TRBJ2-5
V gene: TRBV2

CDR3 protein: CASSLGAQAGADETQYF
CDR3 DNA: TGTGCCAGCAGCTTAGGGGCGCAAGCGGGAGCTGACGAGACCCAGTACTTC
clone size: -
D gene: TRBD2
J gene: TRBJ2-5
V gene: TRBV11-2

CDR3 protein: CASGLVTGLVIETQYF
CDR3 DNA: TGTGCTAGTGGTTTGGTTACGGGACTAGTGATAGAGACCCAGTACTTC
clone size: -
D gene: TRBD2
J gene: TRBJ2-5
V gene: TRBV12-5

CDR3 protein: CASSEGSDGGRLF
CDR3 DNA: TGTGCCAGCAGTGAAGGGTCCGATGGGGGGCGGCTCTTT
clone size: -
D gene: -
J gene: TRBJ1-1
V gene: TRBV6-1

CDR3 protein: CASSPRLGINEQFF
CDR3 DNA: TGTGCCAGCAGCCCGCGACTAGGGATCAATGAGCAGTTCTTC
clone size: -
D gene: -
J gene: TRBJ2-1
V gene: TRBV7-9

CDR3 protein: CASSLYLAEQFF
CDR3 DNA: TGTGCCAGCAGTTTATATTTGGCGGAGCAGTTCTTC
clone size: few
D gene: -
J gene: TRBJ2-1
V gene: TRBV12-3/TRBV12-4

CDR3 protein: CASSLGTGSPLHF
CDR3 DNA: TGTGCCAGCAGCTTGGGGACCGGGTCACCCCTCCACTTT
clone size: -
D gene: -
J gene: TRBJ1-6
V gene: TRBV5-6

CDR3 protein: CASSPRGQVRPGAFF
CDR3 DNA: TGCGCCAGCAGCCCTAGGGGGCAGGTTCGTCCTGGAGCTTTCTTT
clone size: -
D gene: TRBD1
J gene: TRBJ1-1
V gene: TRBV5-1

CDR3 protein: CASSPGGDRGVSPLHF
CDR3 DNA: TGTGCCAGCTCACCAGGCGGGGACAGGGGGGTTTCACCCCTCCACTTT
clone size: once
D gene: TRBD1
J gene: TRBJ1-6
V gene: TRBV18

CDR3 protein: CASSSPAGGYGYTF
CDR3 DNA: TGTGCCAGCAGCTCCCCCGCAGGGGGCTATGGCTACACCTTC
clone size: -
D gene: TRBD1
J gene: TRBJ1-2
V gene: TRBV5-6

CDR3 protein: CASSLLDRVVYNEQFF
CDR3 DNA: TGTGCCAGCAGTTTGCTGGACAGGGTGGTGTACAATGAGCAGTTCTTC
clone size: -
D gene: TRBD1
J gene: TRBJ2-1
V gene: TRBV27

CDR3 protein: CASSPGTGYNSPLHF
CDR3 DNA: TGTGCCAGCAGCCCCGGGACAGGGTATAATTCACCCCTCCACTTT
clone size: -
D gene: TRBD1
J gene: TRBJ1-6
V gene: TRBV9

CDR3 protein: CASSESGYEKLFF
CDR3 DNA: TGTGCCAGCAGTGAATCTGGGTATGAAAAACTGTTTTTT
clone size: -
D gene: -
J gene: TRBJ1-4
V gene: TRBV6-1

CDR3 protein: CASSGGTSGRFF
CDR3 DNA: TGTGCCAGTAGTGGGGGCACCAGTGGTAGGTTCTTC
clone size: few
D gene: -
J gene: TRBJ2-1
V gene: TRBV19

CDR3 protein: CASSGRTGGGVEAFF
CDR3 DNA: TGTGCCAGCAGCGGGAGGACAGGGGGCGGGGTAGAAGCTTTCTTT
clone size: -
D gene: TRBD1
J gene: TRBJ1-1
V gene: TRBV5-5

CDR3 protein: CASSGTPGDEKLFF
CDR3 DNA: TGTGCCAGCAGCGGGACCCCTGGGGATGAAAAACTGTTTTTT
clone size: -
D gene: -
J gene: TRBJ1-4
V gene: TRBV28

CDR3 protein: CASSHRTGSSSYEQYF
CDR3 DNA: TGTGCCAGTAGTCACCGGACAGGGTCTAGCTCCTACGAGCAGTACTTC
clone size: -
D gene: TRBD1
J gene: TRBJ2-7
V gene: TRBV19

CDR3 protein: CASSQVGNYGYTF
CDR3 DNA: TGCGCCAGCAGCCAAGTGGGGAACTATGGCTACACCTTC
clone size: -
D gene: -
J gene: TRBJ1-2
V gene: TRBV4-1

CDR3 protein: CATSPSGQGSGIVEQYF
CDR3 DNA: TGTGCCACCAGCCCCTCGGGACAGGGTTCGGGAATTGTCGAGCAGTACTTC
clone size: -
D gene: TRBD1
J gene: TRBJ2-7
V gene: TRBV24-1